Sequencing of this TCR beta chain was carried out in a study of cytomegalovirus exposure and HLA in healthy donors. Study at large: Later analysis reported that the roughly 110 validation repertoires shared the platform of the 650 to 700 first-cohort repertoires.

As to this clone: Its cognate antigen is unknown.

The CDR3 loop spans 14 amino acids. The V and J ends lost 7 bases and 1 base respectively, with 13 bases between them. Germline assignment: CDR1 SGDLS and CDR2 YYNGEE. Generated by immunoSEQ multiplex PCR, the TCRdb table keeps only in-frame clones and is missing some. The table has approximately 72,000 clones, about 95% seen once. Whole-study results and caveats: Specificity for CMV antigens was confirmed in vitro for a few of the CMV-associated chains. Using the classifier, cytomegalovirus status was reportedly diagnosed with high specificity and sensitivity.

V is TRBV9 and J is TRBJ2-3; D unclear. Sequenced material: PBMCs. The clonotype comes from a woman in her late teens or twenties in good health and CMV-seronegative. In DNA, the CDR3 is TGTGCCAGCTCCGAGTCCCGGGGCACAGATACGCAGTATTTT. Its protein product is CASSESRGTDTQYF.